This TCR beta chain is drawn from a study of human T cells and chemical hapten exposure. Regarding time point: patch test 3, about 24 weeks after DPC sensitization. Treatment here: therapeutic diphenylcyclopropenone sensitization with weekly scalp DPC. One entry per CDR3 protein results from TCRdb running MiXCR on the RACE reads. The top ten clones hold 2.5% to 3.5% of a sample with 100,000 or so distinct CDR3 sequences, roughly a third of them seen once. This clonotype was seen only a few times. Material: whole blood, obtained in connection with sensitization to the hapten diphenylcyclopropenone (DPC). The receptor was isolated from a man aged 35-49 years with alopecia areata. Some clones in this sample may be carry-over from other donors' samples.

For the CDR3, the DNA is TGCAGTGCTAGGGACGCCGGGACGGACTTTAATCAGCCCCAGCATTTT. Protein sequence: CSARDAGTDFNQPQHF. V gene TRBV20-1 combines with J gene TRBJ1-5; maybe TRBD1 (5 bases). This CDR3 is built from 16 residues. V was pared by 3 bases and J by 4 bases, with 19 bases between. CDR1 DFQATT and CDR2 SNEGSKA come from the germline V gene (reference sequence).